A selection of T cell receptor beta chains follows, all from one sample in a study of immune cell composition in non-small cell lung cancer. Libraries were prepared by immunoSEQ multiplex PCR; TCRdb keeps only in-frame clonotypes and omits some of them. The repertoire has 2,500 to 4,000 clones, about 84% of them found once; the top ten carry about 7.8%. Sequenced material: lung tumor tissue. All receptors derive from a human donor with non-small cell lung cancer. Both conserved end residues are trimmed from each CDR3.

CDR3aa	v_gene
ASRLGLSGARTGELF	TRBV12-2
ASSSGTGNEQF	TRBV18
ASSQDPGQGAGNTIY	TRBV4-2
ASRTQDSSSFNYGYT	TRBV27
ASSSLDEQF	TRBV7-2
ASSSPGLAGGGTDTQY	TRBV2
ASSLGGLRGTNEKLF	TRBV7-8
ASSQGPGFTDTQY	TRBV11-2
SARGGYEAF	TRBV20-1
ASSLGTVSYNEQF	TRBV7-8